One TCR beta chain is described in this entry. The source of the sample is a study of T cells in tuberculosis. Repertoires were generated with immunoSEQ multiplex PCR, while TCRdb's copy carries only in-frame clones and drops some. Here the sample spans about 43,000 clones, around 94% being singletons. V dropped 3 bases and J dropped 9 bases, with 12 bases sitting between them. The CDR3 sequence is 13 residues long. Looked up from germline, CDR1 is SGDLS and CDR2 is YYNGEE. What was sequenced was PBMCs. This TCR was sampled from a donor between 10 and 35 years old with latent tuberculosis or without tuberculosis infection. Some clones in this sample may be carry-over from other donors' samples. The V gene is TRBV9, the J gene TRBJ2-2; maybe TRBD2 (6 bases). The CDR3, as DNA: TGTGCCAGCAGCGGAACTAGCCCCCGGGAGCTGTTTTTT. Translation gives CASSGTSPRELFF.